These T cell receptor beta chains were read from a single sample in a study of blood T cell repertoires in COVID-19. Method: immunoSEQ multiplex PCR; TCRdb's copy keeps in-frame clones and lacks some. The table has hundreds of thousands of clones, approximately 86% seen once; the top ten hold 2% to 2.5%. Sequenced material: peripheral blood. The receptors come from a woman aged 45-65 years who had recovered from COVID-19. Both conserved end residues are part of each CDR3. D genes are given only for firm matches. Clone sizes are given selectively: once, few, many, or a class where the clone is expanded.

TRBV7-6,TRBJ1-3,TRBD1,once,TGTGCCAGCAGCTTAGAGGACAGGGGGGGCAGGAACACCATATATTTT,CASSLEDRGGRNTIYF
TRBV7-6,TRBJ1-1,-,-,TGTGCCAGCAGCTTAGCGGTACAGGCCTTTTACACTGAAGCTTTCTTT,CASSLAVQAFYTEAFF
TRBV4-3,TRBJ2-2,-,-,TGCGCCAGCAGCGCGGGACGGAGACGGACCGCGAACACCGGGGAGCTGTTTTTT,CASSAGRRRTANTGELFF
TRBV2,TRBJ1-1,-,-,TGTGCCAGCTTATCCGCTTTCTTT,CASLSAFF
TRBV6-5,TRBJ2-7,TRBD1,-,TGTGCCAGCAGTCGAGGGGGGACAGGGGGCTTCGAGCAGTACTTC,CASSRGGTGGFEQYF
TRBV5-1,TRBJ1-4,TRBD1,-,TGCGCCAGCAGCGCTACAGGGGTGCAGGAAAAACTGTTTTTT,CASSATGVQEKLFF
TRBV10-3,TRBJ1-3,TRBD1,few,TGTGCCATCGGGGACAGCAGAACCTACTCTGGAAACACCATATATTTT,CAIGDSRTYSGNTIYF
TRBV5-1,TRBJ2-5,-,-,TGCGCCAGCAGCTTATCTGGACCCACAACAGGGGAGACCCAGTACTTC,CASSLSGPTTGETQYF
TRBV5-1,TRBJ1-2,-,-,TGCGCCAGCAGCCTAGGACAGTCCTGGGACTATGGCTACACCTTC,CASSLGQSWDYGYTF
TRBV5-5,TRBJ1-2,TRBD1,few,TGTGCCAGCAGCTTGGAAAGGACAGGACCCTACACCTTC,CASSLERTGPYTF
TRBV6-5,TRBJ2-3,-,-,TGTGCCAGCAGTTACGTGGGGGGAGCCGTAGATACGCAGTATTTT,CASSYVGGAVDTQYF
TRBV6-5,TRBJ2-1,-,-,TGTGCCAGCACCAAACGGGTGAACAATGAGCAGTTCTTC,CASTKRVNNEQFF
TRBV21-1,TRBJ2-2,-,-,TGTGCCAGCAGCCCCCGCAGTTGGCCCTTTACAATGAACACCGGGGAGCTGTTTTTT,CASSPRSWPFTMNTGELFF
TRBV19,TRBJ2-1,-,-,TGTGCCAGTAGTGGGGGGAGGAGAAGTGAGCAGTTCTTC,CASSGGRRSEQFF
TRBV2,TRBJ1-2,TRBD1,-,TGTGCCAGTTACACAGGGGGTTACTATGGCTACACCTTC,CASYTGGYYGYTF
TRBV19,TRBJ1-5,-,-,TGTGCCACCTCTTTTAGCAATCAGCCCCAGCATTTT,CATSFSNQPQHF
TRBV27,TRBJ1-1,TRBD1,-,TGTGCCAGCAGTTTACGACAGGGGGGGAGGACTGAAGCTTTCTTT,CASSLRQGGRTEAFF
TRBV15,TRBJ2-2,TRBD1,-,TGTGCCACCAGCAGAGAAAGGACAGGGAGCACCGGGGAGCTGTTTTTT,CATSRERTGSTGELFF
TRBV19,TRBJ2-7,-,-,TGTGCCAGTAGTATGATTAGGGGCTACGAGCAGTACTTC,CASSMIRGYEQYF
TRBV7-9,TRBJ1-2,TRBD1,-,TGTGCCAGCAGGCCTCAGGACAGGATGTATGGCTACACCTTC,CASRPQDRMYGYTF
TRBV6-2/TRBV6-3,TRBJ1-1,-,-,TGTGCCAGCAGTTACCCGCACGGGGGGCTTCGGGCTGAAGCTTTCTTT,CASSYPHGGLRAEAFF
TRBV7-9,TRBJ1-4,-,-,TGTGCCAGCAGCTTAGGACTTCCGGGAGGTGAAAAACTGTTTTTT,CASSLGLPGGEKLFF
TRBV9,TRBJ1-4,TRBD1,-,TGTGCCAGCACCCGGACAGGGGGAAATGAAAAACTGTTTTTT,CASTRTGGNEKLFF
TRBV2,TRBJ1-2,-,-,TGTGCCAGCAGTGAATCCCTACTCACTGGCTACACCTTC,CASSESLLTGYTF
TRBV9,TRBJ2-3,TRBD2,-,TGTGCCAGCAGCGTCAGTCTAGGACTAGCGGGGCAGACAGATACGCAGTATTTT,CASSVSLGLAGQTDTQYF
TRBV4-2,TRBJ2-3,-,once,TGTGCCAGCAGCTCTACCCTCCTGGGGGCCGGGGCGGATACGCAGTATTTT,CASSSTLLGAGADTQYF
TRBV19,TRBJ2-5,-,-,TGTGCCAGTAAGCCCGGGACTCCTGTGGGGACCCAGTACTTC,CASKPGTPVGTQYF
TRBV27,TRBJ2-2,TRBD1,-,TGTGCCAGCAGTTTTGGTCCAGGGGGCCTGTACACCGGGGAGCTGTTTTTT,CASSFGPGGLYTGELFF
TRBV4-3,TRBJ1-1,-,-,TGCGCCAGCAGCCAAGAAGCGCGGGGGGACACTGAAGCTTTCTTT,CASSQEARGDTEAFF
TRBV30,TRBJ1-1,-,-,TGTGCCTGGAGTGCACAGTTTGAAGCTTTCTTT,CAWSAQFEAFF
TRBV6-1,TRBJ2-2,-,-,TGTGCCAGCAGAAGCGGTACCAACACCGGGGAGCTGTTTTTT,CASRSGTNTGELFF
TRBV15,TRBJ2-4,TRBD1,-,TGTGCCACCAGCACCGACAGGGTGAACATTCAGTACTTC,CATSTDRVNIQYF
TRBV19,TRBJ1-1,-,-,TGTGCCAGCAGGTACGCGCAGGGTGACGGAAAAGCTTTCTTT,CASRYAQGDGKAFF
TRBV2,TRBJ1-2,-,-,TGTGCCAGCAGTGAAAACAGGGAAACAGGGGGCTACACCTTC,CASSENRETGGYTF
TRBV7-7,TRBJ2-5,TRBD2,-,TGTGCTAGCAGCTTACTTGCGGGGGGCCAAGAGACCCAGTACTTC,CASSLLAGGQETQYF
TRBV7-9,TRBJ1-2,-,once,TGTGCCAGCAGCCCATCCATTCCACGACAGCTCTATGGCTACACCTTC,CASSPSIPRQLYGYTF
TRBV28,TRBJ2-2,TRBD1,-,TGTGCCAGCAGTTTCAGACAGGGTTGGACCGGGGAGCTGTTTTTT,CASSFRQGWTGELFF
TRBV27,TRBJ1-1,-,-,TGTGCCAGCAGTTTAAAGAGGCAGAGAAACACTGAAGCTTTCTTT,CASSLKRQRNTEAFF
TRBV9,TRBJ1-2,-,-,TGTGCCAGCAGCGTATCCAGGGGCGCCGGCTATGGCTACACCTTC,CASSVSRGAGYGYTF
TRBV7-2,TRBJ1-2,-,-,TGTGCCAGCAGCTTACAGCGGACGGCTTGGGGCTACACCTTC,CASSLQRTAWGYTF
TRBV5-1,TRBJ1-1,-,-,TGCGCCAGCAGCTTGGAGCTCCCGCAGGGGCGCGCTGAAGCTTTCTTT,CASSLELPQGRAEAFF
TRBV28,TRBJ1-1,-,-,TGTGCCAGCAGTTTGTTACAGGGTTTTTACACTGAAGCTTTCTTT,CASSLLQGFYTEAFF
TRBV2,TRBJ1-2,TRBD1,-,TGTGCCAGCACCCCAGAGGCAGGGGGAGGTTACACCTTC,CASTPEAGGGYTF
TRBV9,TRBJ2-2,TRBD2,-,TGTGCCAGCAGCGGGAGTAGCGGGGGCGGGGAGCTGTTTTTT,CASSGSSGGGELFF
TRBV10-3,TRBJ2-3,TRBD2,-,TGTGCCATCAGTGCGGGACTAGCGGGACCGACAGATACGCAGTATTTT,CAISAGLAGPTDTQYF